The clone carrying this TCR beta chain occurred many times. As yet, its antigen is unknown. The data originate from a study of human T cells and chemical hapten exposure. The study, taken as a whole, reports: TCRs at high frequency, those above 1 in 1000, did not change with DPC sensitization.

Extraction yielded total RNA from whole blood (unfractionated). Library construction involved attaching unique molecular identifiers to individual cDNA molecules, which allowed quantitative, reproducible TCR counting. One entry per CDR3 protein, called by TCRdb with MiXCR from the 5' RACE reads. The sample has 110,000 to 150,000 distinct CDR3 sequences, over 3.5% seen once; the top ten hold over 1.1%. The germline V gene encodes CDR1 SGDLS and CDR2 YYNGEE. The V gene lost 3 bases and the J gene lost 4 bases, with 13 bases spanning the gap. The length of the CDR3 is 14 residues. The clonotype was recovered from a female donor in good health. The rearrangement joins TRBV9 to TRBJ1-1; D call uncertain. The CDR3 here is CASSATFSSTEAFF. Written as DNA, the CDR3 is TGTGCCAGCAGCGCAACGTTCTCGAGCACTGAAGCTTTCTTT.